The TCR beta chain described here comes from a study of identical twins. TCRdb called the 5' RACE reads again in MiXCR, with one record for every CDR3 protein. The profile shows some 1,600,000 distinct CDR3 sequences, 32% of them singletons. Sequences were obtained from cord blood. The source of this sequence is a newborn girl in good health.

This chain's CDR3 is CASSWTGGPSYEQYF. CDR3 sequence (DNA): TGTGCCAGCAGTTGGACAGGGGGTCCCTCCTACGAGCAGTACTTC. The rearrangement uses TRBV12-3 or TRBV12-4 and TRBJ2-7, with TRBD1 matching over 10 bases. Trimming removed 4 bases from V and 0 bases from J; junction bases left unmatched: 3. CDR3 length: 15 amino acids.